These 5 T cell receptor beta chains originate from one sample sequenced in a study of T-cell reconstitution after alpha-beta-depleted transplantation in children. It was with unique molecular identifiers that the TCRbeta library was prepared. Using its own MiXCR run on the PCR reads, TCRdb lists one record per CDR3 protein. This repertoire shows some 840,000 distinct CDR3 sequences, under 20% found once; its top ten account for around 4.5%. The sample here was PBMCs, mostly from graft donor cells, taken 360 days after TCRalphabeta/CD19-depleted stem cell transplant. These receptors all stem from a male patient aged 10-17 years who had a stem cell transplant for acute lymphoblastic leukemia, so the T cells may come from the graft donor.

The V and J genes are TRBV28 and TRBJ2-3; D gene unclear. Looked up from germline, CDR1 is MDHEN and CDR2 is SYDVKM. The CDR3 length is 15 residues. Trimming removed 1 base at V and 8 bases at J, with 16 bases between. The CDR3 bases are TGTGCCAGCAGTTTATCCCCAGCCTTTTCTTTTACGCAGTATTTT. It specifies CASSLSPAFSFTQYF.

This clonotype was detected a few times. The rearrangement uses TRBV12-3 or TRBV12-4 and TRBJ2-7; 11 bases fit TRBD1. This CDR3 comprises 15 residues. J was trimmed by 4 bases and V by 7 bases; bases with no gene match: 9. The CDR3 loop reads CASTQYGTGGYEQYF. The CDR3 DNA is TGTGCCAGCACCCAATACGGGACAGGGGGATACGAGCAGTACTTC.

CDR3 DNA: TGCGCCAGCAGCGTGGGACCAACGAGCTCCTACGAGCAGTACTTC. Translated, it gives CASSVGPTSSYEQYF. The genes are TRBV5-1 and TRBJ2-7; either TRBD1 or TRBD2 may supply D (5 bases each). CDR1 is SGHRS, CDR2 YFSETQ, per germline. V lost 4 bases and J lost 0, with 14 bases in between. CDR3 length: 15 residues.

This clonotype was seen at least ten times. This chain joins TRBV27 and TRBJ2-7; TRBD1 aligns across 12 bases. With V trimmed by 2 bases and J by 3 bases, 17 bases remained unmatched. Germline V gene data show CDR1 as MNHEY and CDR2 as SMNVEV (reference sequence). There are 20 residues in the CDR3. CDR3 loop: CASSLPAGTGGLNVRYEQYF. CDR3 in DNA: TGTGCCAGCAGTTTACCGGCCGGGACAGGGGGCCTCAACGTACGCTACGAGCAGTACTTC.

This chain joins TRBV2 and TRBJ2-7; 12 positions agree with TRBD2. Trimming cost V 6 bases and J 6 bases; bases outside gene matches: 6. CDR3 length equals 14 residues. Germline-derived CDR1 and CDR2 are SNHLY and FYNNEI. CDR3: CASRETSGRGEQYF. In nucleotides, the CDR3 is TGTGCCAGCAGGGAGACTAGCGGGAGAGGCGAGCAGTACTTC.